This T cell receptor (beta chain) was captured by sequencing in a study of cytomegalovirus exposure and HLA in healthy donors. Across the study: For the approximately 360 genotyped donors, 65% to 90% fell within the Caucasian-associated ancestry cluster. Study results and caveats: In a later analysis, donors in an Asian-associated ancestry cluster reportedly had fewer N-insertions in productive TCRs than the cohort mean. A later analysis linked a missense variant in DCLRE1C to the trimming of TCR beta V and J genes. Later analysis revealed greater clonal expansion in HLA-associated TCR beta chains than in equally common others.

Details on this clone: Its cognate antigen is unknown.

The PCR had 60 Vbeta and 13 Jbeta primers. Here immunoSEQ multiplex PCR was the method, and the copy in TCRdb shows in-frame clones only, minus some. The table has about 160,000 clones, about 85% seen once; the top ten hold less than 2.5%. The V and J ends lost 5 bases and 7 bases respectively, with 18 bases between them. This CDR3 comprises 15 residues. Germline V CDR1 and CDR2: GTSNPN, SVGIG (reference sequence). The sequencing input was PBMCs. The chain is built from TRBV30 and TRBJ1-6; maybe TRBD1 (6 bases). The clonotype originates from a man younger than 35 in good health and CMV-seropositive. CDR3 sequence: CAWSGGTGENSPLHF. The CDR3 DNA sequence: TGTGCCTGGTCGGGGGGCACAGGAGAAAATTCACCCCTCCACTTT.